What follows are 17 T cell receptor beta chains derived from one specimen sequenced in a study of blood T cell repertoires in COVID-19. Some clones are missing from TCRdb's copy, which holds only in-frame ones; the method was immunoSEQ multiplex PCR. In the table there are approximately 260,000 clones, 70% to 90% of which are singletons. Sample: PBMCs or T cells enriched from blood (not recorded which). These receptors all come from a woman aged 40 to 55 with acute COVID-19.

To note about this clone: This same CDR3 is encoded by further DNA sequences in the sample. The chain joins TRBV5-1 to TRBJ2-5; 7 nucleotides agree with TRBD2. Germline V lookup: CDR1 SGHRS, CDR2 YFSETQ. The CDR3 has 15 residues. The J segment lost 0 bases and the V segment lost 0 bases, leaving 2 bases of the junction unmatched. The CDR3 sequence is CASSLASGNQETQYF. CDR3 nucleotide sequence: TGCGCCAGCAGCTTGGCCAGCGGGAACCAAGAGACCCAGTACTTC.

The chain's CDR3 is CASRLIKTGQGNSPLHF. CDR3 bases: TGTGCCAGCAGGTTAATTAAAACAGGACAGGGGAATTCACCCCTCCACTTT. The chain recombines TRBV11-2 with TRBJ1-6; the match to TRBD1 covers 9 bases. The J segment lost 7 bases and the V segment lost 6 bases, leaving 13 bases of the junction unmatched. Germline V gives CDR1 SGHAT, CDR2 FQNNGV. CDR3 length equals 17 residues. The complete variable domain, with remaining parts taken from reference TRBV11-2 and TRBJ1-6, reads EAGVAQSPRYKIIEKRQSVAFWCNPISGHATLYWYQQILGQGPKLLIQFQNNGVVDDSQLPKDRFSAERLKGVDSTLKIQPAKLEDSAVYLCASRLIKTGQGNSPLHFGNGTRLTVT.

This clone was counted a single time. The genes are TRBV11-2 and TRBJ2-1; TRBD1 matches at 9 bases. This CDR3 is 15 amino acids long. Germline V gene lookup returns CDR1 SGHAT and CDR2 FQNNGV. Trimming took 5 bases from V and 5 from J; bases not matched to a gene: 7. The CDR3 nucleotides are TGTGCCAGCAGCCAGGACAGGGGCGGACACAATGAGCAGTTCTTC. It codes for CASSQDRGGHNEQFF.

The chain recombines TRBV5-1 with TRBJ1-2, with TRBD1 matching 8 bases. Germline V gene lookup returns CDR1 SGHRS and CDR2 YFSETQ. V lost 4 bases, J lost 7 bases, and 9 bases stayed unmatched. CDR3 size: 14 residues. The CDR3 loop is CASSQTGDEGGYTF. Written as DNA, the CDR3 is TGCGCCAGCAGCCAGACAGGGGACGAAGGTGGCTACACCTTC.

A remark on this clone: The junction departs from the called germline gene at one end, perhaps through a read error. The sample has other DNA sequences that encode this CDR3 too. V and J are TRBV7-9 and TRBJ1-1; D ambiguous. The germline V gene encodes CDR1 SEHNR and CDR2 FQNEAQ (reference sequence). There are 16 residues in the CDR3. The CDR3 DNA reads TGTGCCAGCAGTCCCGGGGTGAGGTACATGAACACTGAAGCCTTCTTT. This encodes CASSPGVRYMNTEAFF.

The chain has TRBV5-1 and TRBJ2-7; TRBD2 matches at 12 bases. The V gene's germline CDR1 is SGHRS and CDR2 YFSETQ. J lost 5 bases, V lost 0 bases, and 6 bases had no gene match. The length of the CDR3 is 16 residues. CDR3 sequence (DNA): TGCGCCAGCAGCTTGGCCCTAGCGGGAGGGCCGCACGAGCAGTACTTC. Its translation: CASSLALAGGPHEQYF.

The rearrangement joins TRBV14 to TRBJ2-1, with TRBD2 matching 9 bases. The ends lost 2 bases at V and 4 bases at J; junction bases unmatched: 6. The CDR3 has 16 residues. Germline CDR1 is SGHDN and CDR2 is FVKESK. CDR3 sequence reads: CASSQKPSGKYNEQFF. CDR3 in DNA: TGTGCCAGCAGCCAAAAACCTAGCGGGAAGTACAATGAGCAGTTCTTC.

The chain links TRBV11-3 to TRBJ2-2, with 10 bases identical to TRBD2. The CDR3 has 14 amino acids. CDR1 and CDR2 (germline): SGHNT, YENEEA. V lost 4 bases to trimming and J lost 4 bases; unmatched junction nucleotides: 0. The CDR3 coding sequence is TGTGCCAGCAGCTGGACTAGCGGCACCGGGGAGCTGTTTTTT. Protein product: CASSWTSGTGELFF.

The V gene is TRBV30, the J gene TRBJ2-7; D unresolved. The germline V gene encodes CDR1 GTSNPN and CDR2 SVGIG (reference sequence). The CDR3 is 11 amino acids. Trimming left V 0 bases short and J 4 bases short, with 4 bases between. CDR3: CAWSVSYEQYF. The CDR3 DNA follows: TGTGCCTGGAGTGTCTCTTACGAGCAGTACTTC.

A few counts support this clone. V is TRBV24-1 and J is TRBJ2-1, with 11 bases matching TRBD2. Per germline, CDR1 KGHDR and CDR2 SFDVKD. The trim removed 4 bases at V and 4 bases at J, leaving 2 bases unmatched. The CDR3 spans 15 residues. This CDR3 reads CATSDPSGRYNEQFF. In DNA, the CDR3 is TGTGCCACCAGTGACCCTAGCGGGAGGTACAATGAGCAGTTCTTC.

The V and J genes are TRBV19 and TRBJ2-1; D gene unclear. Germline-derived CDR1 and CDR2 are LNHDA and SQIVND (reference sequence). The V end was cut by 1 base, the J end by 8 bases, with 6 bases between. The CDR3 runs 12 residues. In nucleotides, the CDR3 is TGTGCCAGTAGTATAGCCCGGGATGAGCAGTTCTTC. This sequence encodes CASSIARDEQFF. The full variable domain, rest sourced from reference TRBV19 and TRBJ2-1, is DGGITQSPKYLFRKEGQNVTLSCEQNLNHDAMYWYRQDPGQGLRLIYYSQIVNDFQKGDIAEGYSVSREKKESFPLTVTSAQKNPTAFYLCASSIARDEQFFGPGTRLTVL.

This rearrangement joins TRBV9 to TRBJ2-1; 10 bases are a match to TRBD2. The CDR3 totals 15 residues. Germline CDR1 is SGDLS and CDR2 is YYNGEE. V lost 0 bases to trimming and J lost 5 bases; unmatched junction nucleotides: 2. Written as DNA, the CDR3 is TGTGCCAGCAGCGTAGGGACTAGCGGACACAATGAGCAGTTCTTC. It is translated as CASSVGTSGHNEQFF.

The CDR3 region is CASSQNIVGVSYNEQFF. The CDR3 nucleotides are TGCGCCAGCAGCCAAAATATCGTGGGAGTGTCCTACAATGAGCAGTTCTTC. This chain connects TRBV4-1 to TRBJ2-1, with a tentative D call TRBD2 (5 bases). This CDR3 is 17 amino acids long. Germline V CDR1 and CDR2: MGHRA, YSYEKL. V was shortened by 2 bases and J by 1 base, with 15 bases between the two germline ends.

The genes are TRBV15 and TRBJ2-1; 9 bases are a match to TRBD2. Germline values: CDR1 LNHNV, CDR2 YYDKDF (reference sequence). The length of the CDR3 is 16 residues. V was pared by 4 bases and J by 0 bases, with 4 bases of the junction left unmatched. In nucleotides, the CDR3 is TGTGCCACCAGCAATCTAGCGGGATCCTCCTACAATGAGCAGTTCTTC. Amino acid sequence: CATSNLAGSSYNEQFF.

The chain joins TRBV7-9 to TRBJ2-3, with 7 bases lining up with TRBD1. Unmatched junction bases numbered 9, after V lost 1 base and J lost 2 bases. CDR1 is SEHNR, CDR2 FQNEAQ, per germline (reference sequence). The CDR3 is 17 amino acids. The CDR3 DNA reads TGTGCCAGCAGCTTAGGTTGGGACAGTGCCATCACAGATACGCAGTATTTT. Translated, it gives CASSLGWDSAITDTQYF.

This chain connects TRBV29-1 to TRBJ2-5, with 7 bases fitting TRBD2. V shed 5 bases and J 4 bases; nucleotides not matched to a gene: 16. Germline values: CDR1 SQVTM, CDR2 ANQGSEA. The CDR3 extends over 16 amino acids. The CDR3 nucleotides read TGCAGCGTTCAACTCCTGCGGGAGAGGATCGGAGAGACCCAGTACTTC. This translates into CSVQLLRERIGETQYF.

This sequence joins TRBV11-2 and TRBJ2-7, with 8 positions matching TRBD2. V shed 5 bases, J shed 6 bases, and the junction held 9 bases outside the gene matches. This CDR3 region has 14 residues. CDR1 is SGHAT, CDR2 FQNNGV, per germline. CDR3 DNA: TGTGCCAGCAGCCAGATAGCGGGAACCCGCGAGCAGTACTTC. Its protein product is CASSQIAGTREQYF.